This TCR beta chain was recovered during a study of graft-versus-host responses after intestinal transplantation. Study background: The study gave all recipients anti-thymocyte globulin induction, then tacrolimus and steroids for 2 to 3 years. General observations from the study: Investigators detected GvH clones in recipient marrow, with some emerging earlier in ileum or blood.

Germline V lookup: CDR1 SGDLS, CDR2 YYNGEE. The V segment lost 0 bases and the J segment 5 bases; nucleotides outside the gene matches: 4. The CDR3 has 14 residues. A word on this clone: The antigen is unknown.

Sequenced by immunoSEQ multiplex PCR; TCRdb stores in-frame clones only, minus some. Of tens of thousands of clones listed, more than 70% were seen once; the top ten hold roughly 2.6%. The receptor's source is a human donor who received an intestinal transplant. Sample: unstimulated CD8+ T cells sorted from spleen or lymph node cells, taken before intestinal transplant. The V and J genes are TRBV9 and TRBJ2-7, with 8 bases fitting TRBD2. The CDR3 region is CASSVVAGGNEQYF. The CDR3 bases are TGTGCCAGCAGCGTAGTGGCGGGGGGCAACGAGCAGTACTTC.